The 19 T cell receptor beta chains below come from one sample, sequenced in a study of T-cell memory formation after mild COVID-19. In TCRdb, the 5' RACE reads were re-called with MiXCR into one record per CDR3 protein. Of roughly 550,000 distinct CDR3 sequences listed, roughly 20% are singletons. The sequenced material came from PBMCs or a T cell subset sorted from them (not recorded which). These receptors were taken from an adult woman who had mild COVID-19 (a few samples of this study predate the infection). Cell type and time point are not known.

The J gene is TRBJ1-2, the V gene TRBV29-1, with D tentatively TRBD1 (5 bases). Germline V gives CDR1 SQVTM, CDR2 ANQGSEA. V was clipped by 4 bases and J by 7 bases, with 10 bases between them. CDR3 length equals 11 residues. The CDR3 loop is CSVGGAGGYTF. The CDR3 coding sequence is TGCAGCGTTGGAGGGGCGGGTGGCTACACCTTC.

V usage is TRBV30 and J usage is TRBJ2-1, with 7 bases aligning to TRBD2. This CDR3 is built from 13 residues. The germline V gene encodes CDR1 GTSNPN and CDR2 SVGIG (reference sequence). V dropped 4 bases and J dropped 11; count of bases not matched to a gene: 11. CDR3 sequence reads: CAWNGASGRKQFF. DNA for the CDR3: TGTGCCTGGAATGGCGCTAGCGGCAGGAAGCAGTTCTTC.

This chain uses TRBV5-1 with TRBJ2-2, with D perhaps matching TRBD2 (6 bases). The CDR3 length is 16 residues. V was shortened by 0 bases and J by 3 bases, with 12 bases between the two germline ends. Germline assignment: CDR1 SGHRS and CDR2 YFSETQ. The CDR3 protein is CASSLANGGDTGELFF. For the CDR3, the DNA is TGCGCCAGCAGCTTGGCCAACGGGGGTGACACCGGGGAGCTGTTTTTT.

This clonotype was counted only a few times. The V gene is TRBV11-2, the J gene TRBJ2-5, with 12 bases that match TRBD1. Germline CDR1 and CDR2: SGHAT and FQNNGV. There are 16 residues in the CDR3. The V segment lost 6 bases and the J segment 1 base; nucleotides outside the gene matches: 6. The CDR3 DNA is TGTGCCAGCAGGGGGACAGGGGGCATCGCCCAAGAGACCCAGTACTTC. Protein: CASRGTGGIAQETQYF.

This clonotype was seen more than once but under ten times. The chain is built from TRBV7-2 and TRBJ2-1; the match to TRBD2 covers 10 bases. After removal of 1 base from V and 7 bases from J, the junction contained 7 bases not matched to a gene. This CDR3 spans 16 amino acids. CDR1 and CDR2 (germline): SGHTA, FQGNSA. In DNA, the CDR3 is TGTGCCAGCAGCTTAGTTGCAGCGGGGGGGCCAAATGAGCAGTTCTTC. The encoded protein is CASSLVAAGGPNEQFF.

The chain combines TRBV4-3 with TRBJ2-1; 9 bases match TRBD1. Per germline, CDR1 LGHNA and CDR2 YSLEER. V shed 2 bases, J shed 8 bases, and the junction held 16 bases outside the gene matches. CDR3 length equals 18 residues. CDR3 DNA: TGCGCCAGCAGCCAACGCCTACCCGACAGGGGGACCGGCGATGAGCAGTTCTTC. Its translation is CASSQRLPDRGTGDEQFF.

The sample holds a few counts of this clonotype. For the CDR3, the DNA is TGCAGCGTTGAAGGGGGGGGTGAGCAGTTCTTC. This gives the protein CSVEGGGEQFF. The chain joins TRBV29-1 to TRBJ2-1, with 7 bases fitting TRBD2. V lost 1 base to trimming and J lost 9 bases; unmatched junction nucleotides: 0. Germline V lookup: CDR1 SQVTM, CDR2 ANQGSEA. This CDR3 has 11 residues.

V and J are TRBV4-3 and TRBJ2-1; TRBD2 aligns across 10 bases. The CDR3 is 16 residues long. The V gene's germline CDR1 is LGHNA and CDR2 YSLEER. The J segment lost 5 bases and the V segment lost 7 bases, leaving 11 bases of the junction unmatched. For the CDR3, the DNA is TGCGCCAGCACCCGAGACTGGACTAGCGGAGACAATGAGCAGTTCTTC. Protein product: CASTRDWTSGDNEQFF.

The J gene is TRBJ1-1, the V gene TRBV4-2; D is possibly TRBD1 (5 bases). Per the germline V gene, CDR1 is LGHNA and CDR2 is YNFKEQ. CDR3 length: 16 amino acids. Trimming left V 3 bases short and J 6 bases short, with 20 bases between. CDR3 region: CASSQEGLRGAAEAFF. The CDR3 nucleotides are TGTGCCAGCAGCCAGGAAGGTTTAAGAGGGGCGGCTGAAGCTTTCTTT.

A few counts support this clonotype. The J gene is TRBJ2-1, the V gene TRBV18; D may be TRBD1 or TRBD2 (6 bases each). CDR3 size: 13 residues. Trimming took off 10 bases at V and 10 bases at J, with 20 bases between the two ends. CDR1 and CDR2 from the germline V gene are KGHSH and LQKENI. The CDR3 DNA follows: TGTGCCACCTCTCGGAATGAGGGGGGCGAGCAGTTCTTC. Amino acids: CATSRNEGGEQFF. Supplemented by reference TRBV18 and TRBJ2-1, the full variable domain reads NAGVMQNPRHLVRRRGQEARLRCSPMKGHSHVYWYRQLPEEGLKFMVYLQKENIIDESGMPKERFSAEFPKEGPSILRIQQVVRGDSAAYFCATSRNEGGEQFFGPGTRLTVL.

This clonotype was picked up many times. V usage is TRBV12-3 or TRBV12-4 and J usage is TRBJ2-3; 9 nucleotides match TRBD2. The CDR3 sequence is 16 residues long. J was trimmed by 2 bases and V by 2 bases; bases with no gene match: 5. CDR3 in amino acids: CASSLLAGEVTDTQYF. The CDR3 bases are TGTGCCAGCAGTTTATTAGCGGGGGAGGTCACAGATACGCAGTATTTT.

This sequence joins TRBV5-6 and TRBJ2-1; weak D call: TRBD2 (5 bases). The CDR3 contains 13 residues. Trimming took 1 base from V and 6 from J, leaving 8 bases between them. Germline loops: CDR1 SGHDT, CDR2 YYEEEE. The CDR3 coding sequence is TGTGCCAGCAGCTTGATAGCGAGCAATGAGCAGTTCTTC. This codes for CASSLIASNEQFF.

This clonotype was seen a handful of times. The V and J genes are TRBV5-1 and TRBJ1-2; 7 nucleotides agree with TRBD1. The CDR3 has 14 residues. V trimming: 0 bases; J trimming: 4 bases; junction bases outside the gene matches: 3. Germline loops: CDR1 SGHRS, CDR2 YFSETQ. The CDR3: CASSLEQGSYGYTF. The CDR3 DNA reads as TGCGCCAGCAGCTTGGAACAGGGGTCCTATGGCTACACCTTC.

The rearrangement uses TRBV9 and TRBJ2-7; 10 bases agree with TRBD1. CDR1 and CDR2 (germline): SGDLS, YYNGEE. The V segment lost 0 bases and the J segment 3 bases; nucleotides outside the gene matches: 6. The CDR3 covers 16 residues. CDR3 in amino acids: CASSVGAGQGFYEQYF. The CDR3 DNA reads TGTGCCAGCAGCGTAGGAGCGGGACAGGGGTTCTACGAGCAGTACTTC.

This clonotype was counted between two and nine times. The chain carries TRBV6-6 and TRBJ1-1; the D gene is possibly TRBD1 (6 bases). V shed 0 bases and J shed 5 bases, with 10 bases lying between them. Germline lookup yields CDR1 MNHNY and CDR2 SVGAGI (reference sequence). CDR3 size: 14 residues. The chain's CDR3 is CASSYSGGPTEAFF. CDR3 nucleotides: TGTGCCAGCAGTTACTCGGGGGGCCCAACTGAAGCTTTCTTT.

This clonotype turned up a few times. A read error may explain this, as a much larger clone is one base away. The V call is TRBV7-9, the J call TRBJ2-1, with D unclear. The V gene's germline CDR1 is SEHNR and CDR2 FQNEAQ (reference sequence). The V and J ends lost 1 base and 9 bases respectively, with 4 bases between them. The CDR3 extends over 11 amino acids. The chain's CDR3 is CASSLGAEQFF. The DNA of the CDR3 is TGTGCCAGCAGCTTAGGGGCTGAGCAGTTCTTC.

The V and J genes are TRBV11-3 and TRBJ2-1, with TRBD1 matching over 7 bases. The CDR3 loop spans 14 amino acids. Germline V gene data show CDR1 as SGHNT and CDR2 as YENEEA. The V segment lost 6 bases and the J segment 7 bases; nucleotides outside the gene matches: 9. The CDR3 loop reads CASSYRQGINEQFF. In nucleotides, the CDR3 is TGTGCCAGCAGTTATAGACAGGGTATTAATGAGCAGTTCTTC.

This chain links TRBV5-1 with TRBJ2-4, with a tentative D call TRBD1 (5 bases). From germline, CDR1 is SGHRS and CDR2 YFSETQ. The V end was cut by 0 bases, the J end by 0 bases, with 10 bases between. The CDR3 sequence is 16 residues long. In DNA form, the CDR3 reads TGCGCCAGCAGCTTGGTTCAGGGTTTAGCCAAAAACATTCAGTACTTC. Its protein is CASSLVQGLAKNIQYF.

This sequence joins TRBV7-2 and TRBJ1-2; D uncertain. CDR3 length: 14 amino acids. Per the germline V gene, CDR1 is SGHTA and CDR2 is FQGNSA. V was clipped by 3 bases and J by 2 bases, with 10 bases between them. The CDR3, as DNA: TGTGCCAGCAGCTTTCAGACGGGCAACTATGGCTACACCTTC. Amino acid sequence: CASSFQTGNYGYTF.